This T cell receptor (beta chain) came from a study of blood T cell repertoires in COVID-19. Study context: The origin of the acute and convalescent COVID-19 samples was the United States, Italy and Spain. In each case, the material was cDNA or gDNA derived from T cells, B-cell-depleted T cells, or PBMCs.

Original methodology: Counts of nucleated cells, estimated from reference gene primer amplification, were obtained. Assay used: immunoSEQ multiplex PCR; TCRdb lists only in-frame clones, some missing. V and J calls and clone size are those listed in that table; D and trimming were worked out from the DNA. The data show some 83,000 clones, 86% seen once. Germline V gives CDR1 ENHRY, CDR2 SYGVKD. This CDR3 is 14 amino acids long. V gave up 6 bases and J gave up 3 bases; unmatched junction bases: 5. The sequence came from a man aged 50 to 59 with active COVID-19. Specimen: peripheral blood. This rearrangement joins TRBV10-3 to TRBJ2-5, with 9 bases aligning to TRBD1. CDR3 nucleotides: TGTGCCATCAGCGAGGGACAGGGCAAAGAGACCCAGTACTTC. Amino acids: CAISEGQGKETQYF.